The 15 T cell receptor beta chains below were found in one sample sequenced in a study of T cell responses to AZD1222 COVID-19 vaccine. Measured with immunoSEQ multiplex PCR; TCRdb has only the in-frame clones, and not every one. The repertoire holds 55,000 to 85,000 clones, with around 83% as singletons. Sequencing used peripheral blood, obtained on day 0 of AZD1222 vaccination. The receptor source for this set is an adult in good health.

The chain couples TRBV20-1 to TRBJ2-1; tentative D call: TRBD2 (6 bases). Germline CDR1 is DFQATT and CDR2 is SNEGSKA (reference sequence). The CDR3 runs 11 residues. With 5 bases removed from V and 10 bases from J, the gap between germline ends came to 12 bases. CDR3 sequence reads: CSAPRGKEQFF. The CDR3 region has the DNA TGCAGTGCTCCACGGGGGAAAGAGCAGTTCTTC.

This rearrangement joins TRBV18 to TRBJ2-1; tentatively, D is TRBD1 (6 bases). This CDR3 comprises 15 residues. V lost 2 bases and J 1 base, leaving 9 bases between the germline ends. The germline V gene encodes CDR1 KGHSH and CDR2 LQKENI. CDR3 protein: CASSPRTVSYNEQFF. The CDR3 DNA is TGTGCCAGCTCACCAAGGACAGTATCCTACAATGAGCAGTTCTTC.

The V call is TRBV27, the J call TRBJ2-3, with 9 bases lining up with TRBD2. The germline CDR1 and CDR2 sequences are MNHEY and SMNVEV (reference sequence). This CDR3 spans 14 amino acids. V lost 5 bases and J lost 7; bases outside the gene matches: 7. The CDR3 DNA sequence: TGTGCCAGCAGTCCTTTAGCGGGGGCCAATACGCAGTATTTT. Translating it yields CASSPLAGANTQYF.

CDR3 sequence reads: CASSIIGGYEQYF. The CDR3 DNA sequence: TGTGCCAGTAGTATAATCGGGGGCTACGAGCAGTACTTC. The rearrangement links TRBV19 to TRBJ2-7; possibly TRBD2 for D (6 bases). CDR3 length: 13 amino acids. Germline loops: CDR1 LNHDA, CDR2 SQIVND (reference sequence). V lost 2 bases, J lost 3 bases, and 8 bases lay in between.

The CDR3 loop reads CASSTQRGQYNEQFF. The CDR3 DNA sequence: TGTGCCAGTAGTACCCAAAGAGGACAGTACAATGAGCAGTTCTTC. The genes are TRBV19 and TRBJ2-1; a possible D gene is TRBD1 (6 bases). Germline V lookup: CDR1 LNHDA, CDR2 SQIVND (reference sequence). CDR3 length: 15 amino acids. V was shortened by 4 bases and J by 4 bases, with 14 bases between the two germline ends.

The V and J genes are TRBV9 and TRBJ2-7; a weak D match, TRBD2 (5 bases). This CDR3 is built from 12 residues. Germline values: CDR1 SGDLS, CDR2 YYNGEE. V dropped 4 bases and J dropped 7 bases, with 12 bases sitting between them. The CDR3 DNA follows: TGTGCCAGCAGCTCATCTACGGGGGAGCAGTACTTC. Its translation is CASSSSTGEQYF.

This sequence joins TRBV2 and TRBJ2-1, with 7 nucleotides matching TRBD1. V was clipped by 2 bases and J by 5 bases; unmatched bases: 9. Germline-derived CDR1 and CDR2 are SNHLY and FYNNEI. The CDR3 spans 16 residues. The CDR3 sequence: CASSEKLAGGNNEQFF. The DNA of the CDR3 is TGTGCCAGCAGTGAAAAGCTGGCAGGGGGAAACAATGAGCAGTTCTTC.

The chain links TRBV4-3 to TRBJ2-1; 12 positions agree with TRBD2. The CDR3 sequence is 16 residues long. V lost 3 bases and J lost 3; bases outside the gene matches: 3. The germline V gene has CDR1 LGHNA and CDR2 YSLEER. The CDR3 DNA sequence: TGCGCCAGCAGCCAGAGACTAGCGGGGGTCTACAATGAGCAGTTCTTC. The encoded protein is CASSQRLAGVYNEQFF.

This clone was observed a few times. The chain has TRBV7-3 and TRBJ2-1, with D perhaps matching TRBD2 (5 bases). Trimming stripped 3 bases from V and 5 bases from J, with 11 bases between. The CDR3 is 14 amino acids. In germline, CDR1 is SGHTA, CDR2 FQGTGA. This chain's CDR3 is CASSFIGNDNEQFF. CDR3 in DNA: TGTGCCAGCAGCTTTATCGGGAATGACAATGAGCAGTTCTTC.

The V call is TRBV6-5, the J call TRBJ1-2; D is uncertain. With 0 bases removed from V and 1 base from J, the gap between germline ends came to 12 bases. The CDR3 consists of 16 residues. Germline V gene sequence: CDR1 MNHEY, CDR2 SVGAGI. In nucleotides, the CDR3 is TGTGCCAGCAGTTACTCGAGTACAGCGATTAACTATGGCTACACCTTC. Residues: CASSYSSTAINYGYTF.

J is TRBJ2-7 and V is TRBV6-5; TRBD1 matches at 10 bases. The germline V gene encodes CDR1 MNHEY and CDR2 SVGAGI. This CDR3 is built from 14 residues. V trimming: 6 bases; J trimming: 3 bases; junction bases outside the gene matches: 5. CDR3 protein: CASRRGQGFYEQYF. The CDR3 DNA follows: TGTGCCAGCAGGCGGGGACAGGGGTTCTACGAGCAGTACTTC.

V usage is TRBV19 and J usage is TRBJ2-7, with D tentatively TRBD1 (5 bases). V lost 5 bases, J lost 3 bases, and 11 bases lay in between. The CDR3 loop spans 13 amino acids. Germline V gene lookup returns CDR1 LNHDA and CDR2 SQIVND (reference sequence). The CDR3 coding sequence is TGTGCCAGTAGTCGAGCAGGGAACTACGAGCAGTACTTC. Its protein is CASSRAGNYEQYF. Drawing the rest from reference TRBV19 and TRBJ2-7, the complete variable domain is DGGITQSPKYLFRKEGQNVTLSCEQNLNHDAMYWYRQDPGQGLRLIYYSQIVNDFQKGDIAEGYSVSREKKESFPLTVTSAQKNPTAFYLCASSRAGNYEQYFGPGTRLTVT.

The chain couples TRBV19 to TRBJ1-1; no clear D. CDR3 length: 17 residues. CDR1 and CDR2 (germline): LNHDA, SQIVND (reference sequence). V was clipped by 5 bases and J by 0 bases, with 19 bases between them. The CDR3 here is CASSLAPSADMNTEAFF. Written as DNA, the CDR3 is TGTGCCAGTAGTTTGGCACCGTCAGCCGATATGAACACTGAAGCTTTCTTT. Full variable domain (missing parts from reference TRBV19 and TRBJ1-1): DGGITQSPKYLFRKEGQNVTLSCEQNLNHDAMYWYRQDPGQGLRLIYYSQIVNDFQKGDIAEGYSVSREKKESFPLTVTSAQKNPTAFYLCASSLAPSADMNTEAFFGQGTRLTVV.

This rearrangement joins TRBV7-2 to TRBJ2-1; 8 positions agree with TRBD1. J was trimmed by 2 bases and V by 2 bases; bases with no gene match: 2. Germline loops: CDR1 SGHTA, CDR2 FQGNSA. The CDR3 has 15 amino acids. CDR3 DNA: TGTGCCAGCAGCTTACAGGGGGCCCCCTACAATGAGCAGTTCTTC. It specifies CASSLQGAPYNEQFF.

The chain couples TRBV14 to TRBJ1-6; D is undetermined. Germline loops: CDR1 SGHDN, CDR2 FVKESK. The CDR3 is 15 amino acids. The ends were cut back, 3 bases at V and 0 bases at J, with 6 bases in the middle. The CDR3 sequence: CASSQGSSYNSPLHF. The CDR3 bases are TGTGCCAGCAGCCAGGGGAGCTCCTATAATTCACCCCTCCACTTT.